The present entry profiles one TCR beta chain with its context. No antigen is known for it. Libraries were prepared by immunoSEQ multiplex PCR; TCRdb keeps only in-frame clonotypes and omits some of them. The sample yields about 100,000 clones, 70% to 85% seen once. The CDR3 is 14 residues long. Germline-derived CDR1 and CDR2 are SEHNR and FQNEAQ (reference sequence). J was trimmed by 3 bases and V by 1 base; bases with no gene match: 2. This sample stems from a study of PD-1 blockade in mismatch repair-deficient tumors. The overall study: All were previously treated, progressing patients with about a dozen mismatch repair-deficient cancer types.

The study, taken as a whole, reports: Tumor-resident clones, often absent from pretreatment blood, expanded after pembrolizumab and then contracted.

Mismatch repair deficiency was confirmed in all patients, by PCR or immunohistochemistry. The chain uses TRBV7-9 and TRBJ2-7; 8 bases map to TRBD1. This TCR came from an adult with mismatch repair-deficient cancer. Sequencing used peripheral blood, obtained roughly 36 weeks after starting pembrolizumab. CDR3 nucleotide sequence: TGTGCCAGCAGCTTAGGACAGGGGTACTACGAGCAGTACTTC. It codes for CASSLGQGYYEQYF.